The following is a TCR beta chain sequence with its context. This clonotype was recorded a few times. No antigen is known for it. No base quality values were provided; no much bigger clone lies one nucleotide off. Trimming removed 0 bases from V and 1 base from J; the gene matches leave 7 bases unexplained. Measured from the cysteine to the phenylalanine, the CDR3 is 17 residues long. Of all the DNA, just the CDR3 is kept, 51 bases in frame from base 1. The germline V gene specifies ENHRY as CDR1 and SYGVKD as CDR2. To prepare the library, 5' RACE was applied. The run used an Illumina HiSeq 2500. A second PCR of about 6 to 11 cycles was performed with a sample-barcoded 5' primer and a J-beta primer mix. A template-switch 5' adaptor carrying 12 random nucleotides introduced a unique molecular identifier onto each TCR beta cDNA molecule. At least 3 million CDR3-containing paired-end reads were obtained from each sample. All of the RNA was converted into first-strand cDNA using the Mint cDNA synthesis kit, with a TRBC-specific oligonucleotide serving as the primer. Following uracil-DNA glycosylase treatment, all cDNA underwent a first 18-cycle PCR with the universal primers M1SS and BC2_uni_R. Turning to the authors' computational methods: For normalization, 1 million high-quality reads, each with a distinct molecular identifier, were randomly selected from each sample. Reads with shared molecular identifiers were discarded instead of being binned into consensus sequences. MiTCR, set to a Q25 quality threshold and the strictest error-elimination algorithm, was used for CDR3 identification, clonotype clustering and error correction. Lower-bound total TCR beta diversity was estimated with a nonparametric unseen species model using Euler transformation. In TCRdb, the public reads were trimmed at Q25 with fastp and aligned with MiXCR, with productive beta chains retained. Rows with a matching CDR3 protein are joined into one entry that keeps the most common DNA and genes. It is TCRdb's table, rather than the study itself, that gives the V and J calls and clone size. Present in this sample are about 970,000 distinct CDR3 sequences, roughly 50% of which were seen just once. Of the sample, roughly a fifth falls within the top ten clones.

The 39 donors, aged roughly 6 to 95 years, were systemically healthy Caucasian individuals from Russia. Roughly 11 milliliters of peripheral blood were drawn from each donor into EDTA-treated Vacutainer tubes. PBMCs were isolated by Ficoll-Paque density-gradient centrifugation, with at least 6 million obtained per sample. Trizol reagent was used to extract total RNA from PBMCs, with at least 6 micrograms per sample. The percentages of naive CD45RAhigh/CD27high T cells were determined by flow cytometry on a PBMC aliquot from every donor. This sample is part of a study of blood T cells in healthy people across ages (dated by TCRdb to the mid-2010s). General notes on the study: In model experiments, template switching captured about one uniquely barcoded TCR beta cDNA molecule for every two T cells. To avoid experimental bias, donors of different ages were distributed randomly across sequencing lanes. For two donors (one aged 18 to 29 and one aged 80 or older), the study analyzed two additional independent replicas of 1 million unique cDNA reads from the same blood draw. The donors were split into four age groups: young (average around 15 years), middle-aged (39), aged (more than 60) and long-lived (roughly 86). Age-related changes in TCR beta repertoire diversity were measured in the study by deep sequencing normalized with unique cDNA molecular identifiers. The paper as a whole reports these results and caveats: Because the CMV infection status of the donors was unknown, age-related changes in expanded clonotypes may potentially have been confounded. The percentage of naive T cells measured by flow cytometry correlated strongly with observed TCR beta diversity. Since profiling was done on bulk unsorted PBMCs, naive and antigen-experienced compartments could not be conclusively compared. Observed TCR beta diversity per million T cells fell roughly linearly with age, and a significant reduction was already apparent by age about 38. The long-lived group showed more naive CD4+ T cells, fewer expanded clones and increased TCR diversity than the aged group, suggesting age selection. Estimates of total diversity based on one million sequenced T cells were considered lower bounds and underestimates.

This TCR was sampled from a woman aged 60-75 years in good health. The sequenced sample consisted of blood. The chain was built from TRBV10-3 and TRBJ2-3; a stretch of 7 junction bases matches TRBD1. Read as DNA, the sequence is TGTGCCATCAGTGAGTCGAAATGGACAGGCCGCACAGATACGCAGTATTTT. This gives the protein CAISESKWTGRTDTQYF.